This T cell receptor beta chain is from a study of OX40 agonist ivuxolimab in advanced cancers. Background on the study: Patients were treated with ivuxolimab, an agonistic anti-OX40 (CD134) antibody. People who had prior anti-PD-1, anti-PD-L1 or anti-CTLA-4 therapy could take part, and roughly 40% had some.

The CDR3 contains 16 residues. J gave up 0 bases and V 7 bases, and 5 bases lay outside the gene matches. Germline assignment: CDR1 KGHSH and CDR2 LQKENI. Profiled with immunoSEQ multiplex PCR; TCRdb holds only in-frame clones, not every one. The table shows tens of thousands of clones, with around four fifths occurring only once. Autoimmune disease history or systemic immunosuppression disqualified patients. The clonotype originates from an adult with an advanced solid tumor such as melanoma, head and neck, liver or kidney cancer. The V and J genes are TRBV18 and TRBJ2-1; TRBD2 aligns across 11 bases. The input for sequencing was CD4+ or CD8+ T cells sorted from blood, taken in a trial of the OX40 agonist ivuxolimab. The CDR3, as DNA: TGTGCCAGCTTTGCTAGCGGGAGGTACTCCTACAATGAGCAGTTCTTC. This translates into CASFASGRYSYNEQFF.